This is a list of T cell receptor beta chains from one sample in a study of shared clonotypes between healthy human individuals. Clones were sequenced by immunoSEQ multiplex PCR, and TCRdb holds only the in-frame ones, with some missing. The data hold some 490,000 clones, with about 78% observed a single time. Sequenced sample: PBMCs. These receptors came from a middle-aged woman in good health. Some clones in this sample may be carry-over from other donors' samples. Each CDR3 is given with its conserved first and last residue. The D gene is left open where the match is weak. For some rows the clone size is stated as once, few or many, or as a class when expanded; others skip it.

>TRBV29-1|-|TRBJ1-1|-|11
TGCAGCGTGCAGCTATGGGCTGAAGCTTTCTTT
CSVQLWAEAFF
>TRBV5-1|TRBD1|TRBJ2-2|-|14
TGCGCCAGCAGCCAATTGGGACAGACCGGGGAGCTGTTTTTT
CASSQLGQTGELFF
>TRBV14|-|TRBJ2-3|-|13
TGTGCCAGCAGCCACGAGGCAGGAGGTACGCAGTATTTT
CASSHEAGGTQYF
>TRBV28|-|TRBJ2-3|-|13
TGTGCCAGCGAGCGGGCTAGCACAGATACGCAGTATTTT
CASERASTDTQYF
>TRBV4-3|-|TRBJ2-6|-|17
TGCGCCAGCAGCCAAGTAGGGACCGAATCTGGGGCCAACGTCCTGACTTTC
CASSQVGTESGANVLTF
>TRBV7-2|TRBD1|TRBJ2-1|-|16
TGTGCCAGCAGCCGAACCGGGACAGGGGGCTACAATGAGCAGTTCTTC
CASSRTGTGGYNEQFF
>TRBV5-1|TRBD2|TRBJ2-1|-|15
TGCGCCAGCAGCTTGGTAGCGGGAGGGTACAATGAGCAGTTCTTC
CASSLVAGGYNEQFF
>TRBV18|-|TRBJ1-3|-|14
TGTGCCAGCTCACCACCCGGCGGAGGAAACACCATATATTTT
CASSPPGGGNTIYF
>TRBV7-8|-|TRBJ2-7|-|15
TGTGCCAGCCAGTGGAGGGGCGGAAACTCCTACGAGCAGTACTTC
CASQWRGGNSYEQYF
>TRBV7-2|TRBD1|TRBJ1-2|-|14
TGTGCCAGCAGCTCTGACAGGGACTCCTATGGCTACACCTTC
CASSSDRDSYGYTF
>TRBV2|-|TRBJ2-6|few|14
TGTGCCAGCCTCTTTTTCTCTGGGGCCAACGTCCTGACTTTC
CASLFFSGANVLTF
>TRBV11-1|-|TRBJ2-2|-|15
TGTGCCAGCAGCTTTGGTTACGGGAACACCGGGGAGCTGTTTTTT
CASSFGYGNTGELFF
>TRBV19|TRBD1|TRBJ2-7|once|14
TGTGCCAGTACGCCGGGACAGGGGGAGGACGAGCAGTACTTC
CASTPGQGEDEQYF
>TRBV7-6|-|TRBJ2-7|-|10
TGTGCCAGCCTCCCGGGACACCGGGCCTTC
CASLPGHRAF
>TRBV28|-|TRBJ2-1|once|15
TGTGCCAGCAGTGGGGTGGGTGGGACCTACAATGAGCAGTTCTTC
CASSGVGGTYNEQFF
>TRBV7-2|TRBD2|TRBJ2-3|-|16
TGTGCCAGCAGCGGGGGGCTAGCGGGAGGTTATGATACGCAGTATTTT
CASSGGLAGGYDTQYF
>TRBV5-1|TRBD2|TRBJ2-3|-|14
TGCGCCAGCAGCAGGGAGGGGAGCACAGATACGCAGTATTTT
CASSREGSTDTQYF
>TRBV5-5|TRBD1|TRBJ1-1|-|13
TGTGCCAGCAGCCACAGGGGATACACTGAAGCTTTCTTT
CASSHRGYTEAFF
>TRBV9|-|TRBJ1-5|-|15
TGTGCCAGCAGCCGGACAGTAGATAGCAATCAGCCCCAGCATTTT
CASSRTVDSNQPQHF
>TRBV6-4|TRBD2|TRBJ2-7|-|15
TGTGCCACACCCGGGGCTAGCGGGAGGTCCTACGAGCAGTACTTC
CATPGASGRSYEQYF
>TRBV5-1|-|TRBJ2-3|-|14
TGCGCCAGCAGCTTCGGCCGTAGCACAGATACGCAGTATTTT
CASSFGRSTDTQYF
>TRBV7-2|TRBD2|TRBJ2-1|once|16
TGTGCCAGCAGCTTAGGACTAGCCGCGGGCTACAATGAGCAGTTCTTC
CASSLGLAAGYNEQFF
>TRBV29-1|TRBD2|TRBJ2-1|-|14
TGCAGCGTTGCAACCGGGACTAGCGATGGCGAGCAGTTCTTC
CSVATGTSDGEQFF
>TRBV9|TRBD1|TRBJ2-7|-|15
TGTGCCAGCAGCCCCGGGACAGGGAGCTCCTACGAGCAGTACTTC
CASSPGTGSSYEQYF
>TRBV7-6|-|TRBJ2-7|-|14
TGTGCCAGCAGCTTAGTGGCAGGCATCTACGAGCAGTACTTC
CASSLVAGIYEQYF
>TRBV5-4|-|TRBJ2-5|-|11
TGTGCCAGCAGCTTGGAGGGGACCCAGTACTTC
CASSLEGTQYF
>TRBV5-6|-|TRBJ1-6|many|15
TGTGCCAGCATGCTAATCGGGGACCTAAATTCACCCCTCCACTTT
CASMLIGDLNSPLHF
>TRBV27|-|TRBJ2-2|-|16
TGTGCCAGCAGTTTAGTGGCTAGACCGCGCGCCGGGGAGCTGTTTTTT
CASSLVARPRAGELFF
>TRBV28|TRBD1|TRBJ1-5|-|14
TGTGCCAGCAACTCGGACAGGGGGAATCAGCCCCAGCATTTT
CASNSDRGNQPQHF
>TRBV28|-|TRBJ2-7|-|11
TGTGCCAGCAGTGATCGTGGCGAGCAGTACTTC
CASSDRGEQYF
>TRBV6-1|TRBD1|TRBJ2-7|-|13
TGTGCCAGCAGCCGGGACAGGGGCTACGAGCAGTACTTC
CASSRDRGYEQYF